This entry features one T cell receptor beta chain sequence. Its specific antigen is unknown. The input lacks base qualities; no much larger clone sits a single base away. Using a mixed TRB-A/B primer pool, multiplex touch-down PCR amplified rearranged TRB sequences covering the V, D and J segments. Illumina adapters and sample indices were added to the amplicons in two consecutive PCR reactions performed with Phusion HS II polymerase. Amplicons were gel-purified using the NucleoSpin Gel and PCR Clean-up kit and were subsequently checked with Qubit and an Agilent 2100 Bioanalyzer. Sequencing of the libraries was done on an Illumina MiSeq with paired-end, single-indexed 600-cycle runs. The original methods were these. Processing of the TRB sequences was carried out with MiXCR versions 2.12 and 3.0.5. Each unique CDR3 nucleotide sequence was counted as one clone, and only productive sequences with at least two reads were retained. Shannon diversity, evenness, clonality (one minus evenness), and alpha-parameterized diversity profiles from alpha 0 to 5 were included as repertoire metrics. Generation probabilities of clones in paired pre- and post-chemotherapy samples were computed with the IGoR algorithm. TCRdb ran its own pipeline on the public reads, namely fastp trimming at Q25 and MiXCR clone calling, and kept in-frame beta chains. Each record represents a unique CDR3 protein, reported with the most common genes and DNA among its rows. The V and J calls here are based on TCRdb, not the publication. The sample table contains about 6,000 distinct CDR3 sequences; only one count was recorded for 38% of them. Around 47% of the sample goes to the ten largest clones.

Based on the germline V gene, the CDR1 and CDR2 sequences are SGHRS and YFSETQ. After removal of 0 bases from V and 5 bases from J, the junction retains 3 bases not matched to a gene. The CDR3 runs 15 amino acids, cysteine and phenylalanine included. The entry retains the CDR3 DNA only, 45 bases that are in frame from base 1. These data come from a study of T cell repertoires in aging, cancer and after chemotherapy (dated by TCRdb to between 2019 and 2020). Regarding the research as a whole: The donors fell into six age groups ranging from 30 or younger to 70 or older, and each group had at least three individuals. The complete dataset included 8 million to 9 million TCR reads. Peripheral blood TCR beta repertoires from healthy donors and cancer patients were profiled to examine immunoaging and T cell reconstitution after chemotherapy. Alongside 95 healthy donors serving as a reference group, the cohort included over 200 cancer patients, of whom around 91 had hematological cancers and some 130 had solid cancers. Healthy donor control TCR repertoires were recorded over several months to years and showed clear clonal overlap across re-sampling.

TCR beta rearrangements were amplified from genomic DNA extracted from peripheral blood rather than from sorted cells or RNA. Results the study describes overall, beyond this receptor: Compared with age-matched healthy donors, untreated patients with either hematological or solid cancers had significantly lower TCR diversity in the blood along with higher clonality. In healthy donors, the decline in TCR diversity with age was mainly due to loss of richness, whereas in cancer patients loss of evenness also played a role. According to the authors, the repertoire data do not permit conclusions about immunological memory after chemotherapy. In both cancer cohorts, median generation probability rose over the chemotherapy interval, which suggests that the repertoire was reconstituted through rebound thymic output.

This sequence uses TRBV5-1 and TRBJ2-5, with 11 middle bases fitting TRBD2. The clonotype originates from a human donor in good health. Sequenced sample: blood. The CDR3 here reads CASSLVAGGMETQYF. The DNA sequence is given as TGCGCCAGCAGCTTGGTAGCGGGGGGGATGGAGACCCAGTACTTC.